This TCR beta chain was sequenced during a study of control samples from healthy donors and cancer patients. Germline V CDR1 and CDR2: SGHAT, FQNNGV. The V end lost 0 bases, the J end lost 9 bases, and 9 bases lay between the germline ends. There are 14 residues in the CDR3. Profiled with immunoSEQ multiplex PCR; TCRdb holds only in-frame clones, not every one. The profile shows some 170,000 clones, 96% of them singletons. The source material was blood. The TCR sequence derives from a woman aged 25 to 39 in good health. The chain carries TRBV11-2 and TRBJ1-6, with D possibly being TRBD1 (6 bases). In DNA, the CDR3 is TGTGCCAGCAGCTTAGAGGGGGCCCCTTCACCCCTCCACTTT. Translation gives CASSLEGAPSPLHF.